This TCR beta chain originates from a study of response to subunit inactivated influenza vaccine. The V gene's germline CDR1 is SQVTM and CDR2 ANQGSEA. The CDR3 loop spans 13 amino acids. With V trimmed by 4 bases and J by 7 bases, 6 bases remained unmatched. Study-wide findings and caveats: After each seasonal influenza vaccination, few new T cells are recruited, the authors suggested.

Worth noting for this clonotype: Its antigen remains unknown.

Each CDR3 protein is one row after TCRdb ran MiXCR on the RT-PCR reads. The sample carries some 500,000 distinct CDR3 sequences, about 17% recorded once. This specimen was CD4+ T cells sorted from PBMCs, taken less than 30 months after vaccination. The TCR originated in a man aged 50 to 69 who received an inactivated influenza vaccine. V is TRBV29-1 and J is TRBJ2-2; 7 bases match TRBD2. The chain's CDR3 is CSVGRGSRGELFF. In DNA form, the CDR3 reads TGCAGCGTTGGGCGGGGGTCCCGCGGGGAGCTGTTTTTT.